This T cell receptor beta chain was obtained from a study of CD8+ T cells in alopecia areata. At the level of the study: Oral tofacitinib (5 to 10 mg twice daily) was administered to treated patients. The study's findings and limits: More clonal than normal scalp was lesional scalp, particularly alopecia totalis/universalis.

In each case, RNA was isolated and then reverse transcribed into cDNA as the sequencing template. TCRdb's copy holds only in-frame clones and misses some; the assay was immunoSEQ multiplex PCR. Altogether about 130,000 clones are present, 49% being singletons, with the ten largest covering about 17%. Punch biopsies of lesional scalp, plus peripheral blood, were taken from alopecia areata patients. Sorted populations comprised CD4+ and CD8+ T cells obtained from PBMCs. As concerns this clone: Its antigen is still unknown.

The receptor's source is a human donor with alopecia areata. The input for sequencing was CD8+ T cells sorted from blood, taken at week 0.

DNA for the CDR3: TGCAGCGTTGAAGGGGGGCCCACCACTAACTATGGCTACACCTTC. It specifies CSVEGGPTTNYGYTF. The chain employs TRBV29-1 and TRBJ1-2, with D tentatively TRBD1 (6 bases). The V end lost 1 base, the J end lost 0 bases, and 12 bases lay between the germline ends. Germline CDR1 SQVTM, CDR2 ANQGSEA. The CDR3 extends over 15 amino acids. The full variable domain, rest sourced from reference TRBV29-1 and TRBJ1-2, is SAVISQKPSRDICQRGTSLTIQCQVDSQVTMMFWYRQQPGQSLTLIATANQGSEATYESGFVIDKFPISRPNLTFSTLTVSNMSPEDSSIYLCSVEGGPTTNYGYTFGSGTRLTVV.